The T cell receptor (beta chain) under discussion was sequenced for a study of shared clonotypes between healthy human individuals (TCRdb year 2020). With regard to the full study: A couple of women and a few men aged 18 to 49 years were included in the cohort. Leukapheresis yielded between about 0.94 and 9 billion PBMCs per donor. To increase sequencing depth and limit assay-specific biases, different laboratories used diverse techniques to prepare libraries and sequence TCR repertoires. To estimate repertoire size and how much clonotypes are shared between individuals, the study performed deep sequencing of blood TCR repertoires from five healthy adults. For each donor, three plates each were used for CD4 naive and CD4 memory, two plates were used for CD8 naive, and one plate was used for CD8 memory. The research as a whole found: Rarefaction of sorted-subset datasets indicated incomplete sequencing despite the large sequencing depth. Pairwise subsampling indicated that sequencing depth was expected to affect the degree of clonotype sharing among donors. Because the study included a small number of donors, the genetic and exposure-history diversity represented was limited. Sampling was restricted to blood, and TCR repertoires in tissue are likely to differ from TCR repertoires in blood. About 5% of naive CD4, approximately 3.7% of naive CD8, approximately 2.2% of memory CD4, and about 0.4% of memory CD8 clonotypes were shared across a few donors. Estimated clonotype richness was generally larger for naive than for memory subsets. Compared with non-shared clonotypes, the clonotypes found in all four sorted-subset donors had higher generation probabilities.

Relative to germline, V is 0 bases shorter and J is 3 bases shorter, with 12 bases between their ends. CDR1 is given as SGHRS and CDR2 as YFSETQ, both from the germline V gene. The CDR3 runs 15 amino acids, cysteine and phenylalanine included. This entry keeps only the CDR3 DNA: 45 bases, framed from base 1. Using the deep immunoSEQ assay, multiplex PCR amplified TCR CDR3 regions from genomic DNA. For each cell subset, the extracted genomic DNA was distributed evenly across all wells of several immunoSEQ 96-well plates, and each plate served as one replicate. Each replicate PCR for sorted subsets received around 210 ng genomic DNA, equal to roughly 30,000 T cell genomes. Purified libraries were measured with a Qubit 3.0 fluorometer, size-checked on a Bioanalyzer 2100, and measured again with the KAPA Library Quantification kit. A separate single-read 150-cycle Illumina NextSeq 550 flow cell was used to sequence each immunoSEQ 96-well plate. In the authors' own workflow: Because the immunoSEQ output held only junctional sequences and lacked quality scores, the filtering could not match the filtering applied to full-length reads. To assign V/J genes and CDR3, sequences were annotated against IMGT germline references using PyIR, a Python wrapper for IgBLAST v1.9. Any read was removed if the V/J assignment was weak (E-value above 1e-6), the CDR3 was missing, or the read contained stop codons, out-of-frame junctions, or ambiguous translated residues. V3J clonotypes were defined by identical inferred V gene, J gene, and CDR3 amino acid sequence. Percentage overlap between repertoires was computed as shared unique clonotypes divided by the size of the smaller repertoire. Three approaches were used to assess repertoire richness: RTK rarefaction, the Chao1 estimator, and Recon v2.1 estimates of unobserved clonotypes. Generation probabilities were computed with OLGA for all TCRbeta clonotypes obtained by the gDNA method from a handful of donors. Imported from immuneACCESS, the table was reduced by TCRdb to in-frame sequences with V and J called. These copies leave out some clones; in studies compared against another copy, an unresolved V gene accounts for under half, and the cause of the remainder is not known. That table furnishes V, J and clone size, whereas the DNA furnished D and trimming. This sample holds around 2.5 million clones; 80% to 95% were observed only once. The ten top clones hold approximately 0.36% of the sample.

The donors were healthy, HIV-negative adults with no recently reported acute infections or vaccinations. Only Caucasian adults living in Nashville, Tennessee, USA were represented among the donors. CD4+ T cells were enriched through magnetic negative selection, after which naive cells were positively selected on CD45RA and the remaining negative fraction served as the memory subset. Blood was obtained by leukapheresis, after which PBMCs were separated by Ficoll-Histopaque density gradient centrifugation and cryopreserved in liquid nitrogen vapor phase. Purity and quantity of every magnetically sorted T cell population were checked by analytical flow cytometry. Genomic DNA was isolated from each sorted fraction and quantified by UV absorbance on a Nanodrop 2000c. Worth noting for this clone: Its recognized antigen is unknown. Within one base of it there is no much larger clone, and no base qualities were kept.

The clonotype originates from a man between 18 and 35 years old in good health. Some clones in this sample may be carry-over from other donors' samples. The sequenced material came from naive CD4+ T cells from PBMCs. The cell subset or site label, as the study defines it: CD45RA+ positively selected. The chain couples TRBV5-1 to TRBJ1-2; the D gene identity is not certain. The sequence in DNA is TGCGCCAGCAGCTTGGTGCAGCCCTCTGACTATGGCTACACCTTC. Protein translation: CASSLVQPSDYGYTF.